This is a list of T cell receptor beta chains from one sample in a study of shared clonotypes between healthy human individuals. Data came from immunoSEQ multiplex PCR; TCRdb stores just in-frame clones and leaves some out. The sample lists around 1 million clones, over 60% occurring once. The sequenced sample consisted of memory CD4+ T cells sorted from blood. The receptors stem from a man younger than 35 in good health. Each CDR3 is given with its conserved first and last residue. D genes are given only for firm matches. Clone sizes are given selectively: once, few, many, or a class where the clone is expanded.

clone size	D gene	V gene	J gene	CDR3 protein	CDR3 DNA
NA	NA	TRBV19	TRBJ2-7	CASSTVTSNYEQYF	TGTGCCAGTAGTACCGTGACTAGTAACTACGAGCAGTACTTC
NA	NA	TRBV23-1	TRBJ2-7	CASSQYGRRDSPCEQYF	TGCGCCAGCAGTCAATACGGTCGCCGAGACAGCCCCTGCGAGCAGTACTTC
once	TRBD1	TRBV5-4	TRBJ1-4	CASSLGTLQGVGEKLFF	TGTGCCAGCAGCTTGGGGACCCTACAGGGGGTGGGTGAAAAACTGTTTTTT
once	NA	TRBV6-1	TRBJ1-5	CASNGGSSNQPQHF	TGTGCCAGCAATGGTGGATCCAGCAATCAGCCCCAGCATTTT
NA	NA	TRBV28	TRBJ2-1	CASSLFQLGGPSNEQFF	TGTGCCAGCAGTTTATTTCAGCTGGGGGGGCCGAGCAATGAGCAGTTCTTC
NA	TRBD1	TRBV11-2	TRBJ2-7	CASSTRTGRNSYEQYF	TGTGCCAGCAGCACCCGGACAGGGAGGAACTCCTACGAGCAGTACTTC
NA	NA	TRBV5-1	TRBJ1-3	CASSFVPDSGNTIYF	TGCGCCAGCAGCTTCGTTCCTGACTCTGGAAACACCATATATTTT
many	NA	TRBV6-5	TRBJ1-6	CASSYSTSYSPLHF	TGTGCCAGCAGTTACTCGACCTCGTATTCACCCCTCCACTTT
NA	TRBD2	TRBV7-9	TRBJ2-1	CASSLGGRQQFF	TGTGCCAGCAGCTTAGGCGGGAGACAGCAGTTCTTC
NA	NA	TRBV5-6	TRBJ2-3	CASSLYQTDTQYF	TGTGCCAGCAGCTTGTATCAGACAGATACGCAGTATTTT
NA	NA	TRBV5-1	TRBJ1-6	CASSLDVSNSPLHF	TGCGCCAGCAGCTTGGACGTTAGTAATTCACCCCTCCACTTT
NA	NA	TRBV7-2	TRBJ1-2	CASRQGSLLYGYTF	TGTGCCAGCAGACAGGGAAGCCTGCTCTATGGCTACACCTTC
NA	TRBD2	TRBV6-1	TRBJ2-5	CASRWTSGGSTQYF	TGTGCCAGCAGATGGACTAGCGGGGGTTCGACCCAGTACTTC
NA	NA	TRBV15	TRBJ1-2	CATRGGPDGYTF	TGTGCCACCAGAGGGGGTCCGGATGGCTACACCTTC
once	TRBD1	TRBV6-6	TRBJ1-5	CASTKQGNQPQHF	TGTGCCAGCACCAAACAGGGGAACCAGCCCCAGCATTTT
NA	TRBD2	TRBV7-2	TRBJ2-7	CASSLALAGGSYEQYF	TGTGCCAGCAGCTTAGCGCTAGCGGGAGGCTCCTACGAGCAGTACTTC
NA	NA	TRBV5-1	TRBJ1-1	CASSPASLMNTEAFF	TGCGCCAGCAGCCCTGCTTCGTTAATGAACACTGAAGCTTTCTTT
NA	NA	TRBV10-3	TRBJ1-1	CAISVIERNTEAFF	TGTGCCATCAGTGTAATAGAAAGGAACACTGAAGCTTTCTTT
NA	TRBD1	TRBV11-2	TRBJ2-4	CASSRGTAASIQYF	TGTGCCAGCAGCAGAGGGACAGCGGCGTCCATTCAGTACTTC
NA	NA	TRBV6-4	TRBJ2-5	CASSVEGGQTQYF	TGTGCCAGCAGTGTGGAGGGCGGGCAGACCCAGTACTTC
NA	TRBD2	TRBV5-1	TRBJ2-7	CASKASGTYEQYF	TGCGCCAGCAAGGCTAGCGGGACCTACGAGCAGTACTTC
few	NA	TRBV6-1	TRBJ1-6	CASSEGSYYNSPLHF	TGTGCCAGCAGTGAAGGCTCTTACTATAATTCACCCCTCCACTTT
NA	TRBD2	TRBV12-5	TRBJ2-7	CASGLVVVSGRAYEQYF	TGTGCTAGTGGTTTGGTGGTGGTTAGCGGGAGGGCCTACGAGCAGTACTTC
NA	NA	TRBV12-5	TRBJ1-2	CASGIGMAGDYGYTF	TGTGCTAGTGGTATAGGAATGGCAGGTGACTATGGCTACACCTTC
NA	TRBD1	TRBV14	TRBJ2-7	CASSPWTGTGEQYF	TGTGCCAGCAGCCCCTGGACAGGGACGGGCGAGCAGTACTTC
few	TRBD1	TRBV6-1	TRBJ1-2	CASMLGTGGGYGYTF	TGTGCCAGCATGCTCGGGACAGGCGGTGGCTATGGCTACACCTTC
NA	TRBD2	TRBV7-2	TRBJ2-5	CASSSDSGSSGTQYF	TGTGCCAGCAGCTCGGATAGCGGGAGTTCGGGGACCCAGTACTTC
NA	NA	TRBV2	TRBJ1-3	CASSENWGTGNTIYF	TGTGCCAGCAGCGAAAACTGGGGGACGGGAAACACCATATATTTT
NA	NA	TRBV7-2	TRBJ2-5	CASSLARIRDALGRYQETQYF	TGTGCCAGCAGCTTAGCGCGGATCCGGGACGCCCTCGGTAGGTACCAAGAGACCCAGTACTTC
NA	NA	TRBV27	TRBJ1-5	CASSFSGRGNQPQHF	TGTGCCAGCAGTTTTTCGGGCAGGGGCAATCAGCCCCAGCATTTT
NA	TRBD1	TRBV6-5	TRBJ2-2	CASTGTGNTGELFF	TGTGCCAGTACCGGGACAGGGAACACCGGGGAGCTGTTTTTT